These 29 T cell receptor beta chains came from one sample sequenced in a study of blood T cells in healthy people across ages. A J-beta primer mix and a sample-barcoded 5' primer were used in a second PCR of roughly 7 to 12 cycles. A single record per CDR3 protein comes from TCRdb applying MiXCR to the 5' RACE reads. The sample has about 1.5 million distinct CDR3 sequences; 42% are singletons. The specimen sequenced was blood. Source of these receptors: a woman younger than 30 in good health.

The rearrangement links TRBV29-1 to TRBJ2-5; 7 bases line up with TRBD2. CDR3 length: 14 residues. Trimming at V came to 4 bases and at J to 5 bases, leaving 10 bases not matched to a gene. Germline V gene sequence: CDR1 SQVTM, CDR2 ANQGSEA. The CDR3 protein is CSVVVGSGGETQYF. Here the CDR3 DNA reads TGCAGCGTTGTTGTCGGATCCGGGGGGGAGACCCAGTACTTC.

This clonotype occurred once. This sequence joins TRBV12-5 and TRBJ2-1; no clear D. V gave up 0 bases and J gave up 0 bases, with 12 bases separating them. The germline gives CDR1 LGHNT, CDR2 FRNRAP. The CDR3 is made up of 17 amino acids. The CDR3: CASGLVFGISSYNEQFF. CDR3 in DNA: TGTGCTAGTGGTTTGGTATTCGGCATCAGCTCCTACAATGAGCAGTTCTTC.

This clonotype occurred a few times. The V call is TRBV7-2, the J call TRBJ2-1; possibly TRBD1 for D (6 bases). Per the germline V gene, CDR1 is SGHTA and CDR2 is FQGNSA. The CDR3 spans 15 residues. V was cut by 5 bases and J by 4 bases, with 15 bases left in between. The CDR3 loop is CASSLTGDGYNEQFF. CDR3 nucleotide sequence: TGTGCCAGCAGCCTGACAGGAGATGGGTACAATGAGCAGTTCTTC.

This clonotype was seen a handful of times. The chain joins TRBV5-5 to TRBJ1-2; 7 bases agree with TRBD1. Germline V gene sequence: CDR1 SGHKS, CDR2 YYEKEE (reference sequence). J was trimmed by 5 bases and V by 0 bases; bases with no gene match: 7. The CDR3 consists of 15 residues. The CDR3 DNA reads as TGTGCCAGCAGCTTGGGACAGGGCGAACAGTATGGCTACACCTTC. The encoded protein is CASSLGQGEQYGYTF.

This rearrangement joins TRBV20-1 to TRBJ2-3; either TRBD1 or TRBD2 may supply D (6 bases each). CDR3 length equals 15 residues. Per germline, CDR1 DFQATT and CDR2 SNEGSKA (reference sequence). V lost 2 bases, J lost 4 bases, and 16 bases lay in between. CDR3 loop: CSARSRHGGPDTQYF. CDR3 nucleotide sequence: TGCAGTGCTAGAAGCCGGCACGGGGGCCCAGATACGCAGTATTTT.

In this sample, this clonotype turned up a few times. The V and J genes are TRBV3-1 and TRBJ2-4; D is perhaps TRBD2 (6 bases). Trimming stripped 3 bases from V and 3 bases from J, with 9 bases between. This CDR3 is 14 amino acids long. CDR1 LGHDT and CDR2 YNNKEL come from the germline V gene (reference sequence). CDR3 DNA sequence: TGTGCCAGCAGCCAGCGGGAACGCAAAAACATTCAGTACTTC. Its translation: CASSQRERKNIQYF.

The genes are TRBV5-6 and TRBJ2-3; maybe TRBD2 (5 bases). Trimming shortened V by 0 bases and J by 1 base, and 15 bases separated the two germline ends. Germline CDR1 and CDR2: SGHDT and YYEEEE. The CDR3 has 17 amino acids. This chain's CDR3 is CASSLALGKWGTDTQYF. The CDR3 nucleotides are TGTGCCAGCAGCTTGGCCCTCGGGAAGTGGGGCACAGATACGCAGTATTTT. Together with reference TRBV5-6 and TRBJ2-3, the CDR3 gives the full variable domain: DAGVTQSPTHLIKTRGQQVTLRCSPKSGHDTVSWYQQALGQGPQFIFQYYEEEERQRGNFPDRFSGHQFPNYSSELNVNALLLGDSALYLCASSLALGKWGTDTQYFGPGTRLTVL.

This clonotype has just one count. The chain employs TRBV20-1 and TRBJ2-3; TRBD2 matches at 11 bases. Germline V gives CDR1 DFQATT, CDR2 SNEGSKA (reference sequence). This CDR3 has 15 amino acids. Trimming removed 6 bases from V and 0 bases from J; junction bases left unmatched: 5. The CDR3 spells CSATTSGGSTDTQYF. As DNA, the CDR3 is TGCAGTGCCACTACTAGCGGGGGTAGCACAGATACGCAGTATTTT.

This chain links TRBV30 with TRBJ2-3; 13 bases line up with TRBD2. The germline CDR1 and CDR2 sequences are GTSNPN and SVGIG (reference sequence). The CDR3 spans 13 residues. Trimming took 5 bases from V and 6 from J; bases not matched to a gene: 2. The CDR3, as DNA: TGTGCCTGGGAACTAGCGGGAGGGGATACGCAGTATTTT. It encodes CAWELAGGDTQYF.

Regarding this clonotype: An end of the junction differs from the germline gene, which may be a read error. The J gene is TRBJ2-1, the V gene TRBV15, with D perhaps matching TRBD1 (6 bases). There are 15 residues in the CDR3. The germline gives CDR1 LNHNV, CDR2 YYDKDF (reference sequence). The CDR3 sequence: CVTSRDKGAYNEQFF. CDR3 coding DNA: TGTGTCACCAGCAGAGATAAGGGGGCCTACAATGAGCAGTTCTTC.

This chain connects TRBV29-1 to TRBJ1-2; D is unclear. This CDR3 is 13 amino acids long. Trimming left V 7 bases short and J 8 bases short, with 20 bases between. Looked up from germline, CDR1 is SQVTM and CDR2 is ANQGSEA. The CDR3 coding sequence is TGCAGCGCCGACCCCTCGGGCCGGGAGGGCTACACCTTC. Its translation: CSADPSGREGYTF.

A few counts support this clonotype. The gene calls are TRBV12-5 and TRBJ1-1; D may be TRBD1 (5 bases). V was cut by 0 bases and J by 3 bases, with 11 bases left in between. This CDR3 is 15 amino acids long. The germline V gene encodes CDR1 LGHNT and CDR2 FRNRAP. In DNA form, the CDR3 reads TGTGCTAGTGGTTTGGTAGCGGAAGGGGACACTGAAGCTTTCTTT. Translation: CASGLVAEGDTEAFF.

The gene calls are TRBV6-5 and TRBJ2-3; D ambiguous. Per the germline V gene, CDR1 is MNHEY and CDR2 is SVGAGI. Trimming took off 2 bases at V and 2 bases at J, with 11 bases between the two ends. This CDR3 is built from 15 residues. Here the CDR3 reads CASSYGQKNTDTQYF. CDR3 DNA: TGTGCCAGCAGTTACGGCCAGAAAAACACAGATACGCAGTATTTT.

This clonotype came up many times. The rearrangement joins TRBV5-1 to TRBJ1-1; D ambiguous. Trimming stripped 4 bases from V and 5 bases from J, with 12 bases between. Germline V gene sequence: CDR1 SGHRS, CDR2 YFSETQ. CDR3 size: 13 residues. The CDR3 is CASSPGGGTEAFF. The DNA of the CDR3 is TGCGCCAGCAGCCCTGGCGGAGGGACTGAAGCTTTCTTT. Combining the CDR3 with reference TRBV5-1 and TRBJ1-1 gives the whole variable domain KAGVTQTPRYLIKTRGQQVTLSCSPISGHRSVSWYQQTPGQGLQFLFEYFSETQRNKGNFPGRFSGRQFSNSRSEMNVSTLELGDSALYLCASSPGGGTEAFFGQGTRLTVV.

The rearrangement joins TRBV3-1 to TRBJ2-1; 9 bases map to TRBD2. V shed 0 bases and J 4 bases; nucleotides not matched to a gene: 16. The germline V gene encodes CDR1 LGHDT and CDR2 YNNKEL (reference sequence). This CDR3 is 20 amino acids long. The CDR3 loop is CASSQDTASGTRRSYNEQFF. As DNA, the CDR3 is TGTGCCAGCAGCCAAGATACGGCTAGCGGGACCCGGAGAAGTTACAATGAGCAGTTCTTC.

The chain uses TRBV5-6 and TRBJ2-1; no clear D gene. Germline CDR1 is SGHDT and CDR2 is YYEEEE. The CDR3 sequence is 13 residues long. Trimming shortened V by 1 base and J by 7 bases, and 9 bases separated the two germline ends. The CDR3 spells CASSLKPWNEQFF. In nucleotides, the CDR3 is TGTGCCAGCAGCTTGAAGCCCTGGAATGAGCAGTTCTTC.

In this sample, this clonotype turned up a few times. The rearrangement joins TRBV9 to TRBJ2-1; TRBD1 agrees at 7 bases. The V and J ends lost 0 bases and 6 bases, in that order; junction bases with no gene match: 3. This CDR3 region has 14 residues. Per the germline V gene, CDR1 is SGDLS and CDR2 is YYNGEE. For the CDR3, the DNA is TGTGCCAGCAGCGTAGACAGGGGTCTCAATGAGCAGTTCTTC. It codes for CASSVDRGLNEQFF.

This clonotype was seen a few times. The CDR3 region is CASSQAGIGGDGYTF. For the CDR3, the DNA is TGTGCCAGCAGCCAAGCGGGAATCGGGGGTGATGGCTACACCTTC. V usage is TRBV4-2 and J usage is TRBJ1-2; D perhaps matches TRBD1 (5 bases). The V gene's germline CDR1 is LGHNA and CDR2 YNFKEQ. V lost 1 base and J 6 bases, leaving 15 bases between the germline ends. The CDR3 loop spans 15 amino acids.

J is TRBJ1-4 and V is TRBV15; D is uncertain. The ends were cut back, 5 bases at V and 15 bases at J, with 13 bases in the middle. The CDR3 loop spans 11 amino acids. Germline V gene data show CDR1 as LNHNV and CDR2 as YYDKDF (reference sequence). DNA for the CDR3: TGTGCCACCAGCGAGCTGAAAGGGATGTTTTTT. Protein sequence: CATSELKGMFF.

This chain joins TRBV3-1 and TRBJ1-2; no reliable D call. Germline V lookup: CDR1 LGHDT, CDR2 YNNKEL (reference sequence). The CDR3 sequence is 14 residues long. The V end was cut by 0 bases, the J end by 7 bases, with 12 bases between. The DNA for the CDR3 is TGTGCCAGCAGCCAAGATCTAAGGAGATCTGGCTACACCTTC. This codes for CASSQDLRRSGYTF. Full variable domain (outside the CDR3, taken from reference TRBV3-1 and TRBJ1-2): DTAVSQTPKYLVTQMGNDKSIKCEQNLGHDTMYWYKQDSKKFLKIMFSYNNKELIINETVPNRFSPKSPDKAHLNLHINSLELGDSAVYFCASSQDLRRSGYTFGSGTRLTVV.

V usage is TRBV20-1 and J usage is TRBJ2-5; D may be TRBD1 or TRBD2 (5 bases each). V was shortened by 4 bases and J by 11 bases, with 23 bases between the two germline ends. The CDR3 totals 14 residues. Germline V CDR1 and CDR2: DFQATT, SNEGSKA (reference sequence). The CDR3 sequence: CSATGRARHNEQYF. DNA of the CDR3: TGCAGTGCTACGGGACGAGCGAGACACAATGAGCAGTACTTC.

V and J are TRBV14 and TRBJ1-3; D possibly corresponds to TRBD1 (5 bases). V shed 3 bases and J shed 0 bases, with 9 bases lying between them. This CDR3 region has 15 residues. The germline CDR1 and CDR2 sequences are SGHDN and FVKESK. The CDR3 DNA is TGTGCCAGCAGCCAGGGGACCTTCTCTGGAAACACCATATATTTT. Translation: CASSQGTFSGNTIYF.

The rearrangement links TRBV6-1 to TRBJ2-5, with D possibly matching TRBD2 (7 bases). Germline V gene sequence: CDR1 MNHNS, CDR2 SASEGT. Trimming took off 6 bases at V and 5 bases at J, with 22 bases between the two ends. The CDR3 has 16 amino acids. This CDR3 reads CASSRGGGGTSETQYF. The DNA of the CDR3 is TGTGCCAGCAGCCGCGGGGGCGGGGGAACCTCGGAGACCCAGTACTTC.

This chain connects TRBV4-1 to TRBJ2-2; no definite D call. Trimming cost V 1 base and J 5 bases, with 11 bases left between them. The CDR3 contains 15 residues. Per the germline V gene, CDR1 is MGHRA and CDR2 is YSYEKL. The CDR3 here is CASSQVWQRTGELFF. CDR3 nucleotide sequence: TGCGCCAGCAGCCAAGTGTGGCAGAGAACCGGGGAGCTGTTTTTT.

For the CDR3, the DNA is TGTGCCAGCTCACAGGGGTATTTCAACTCCTACGAGCAGTACTTC. It is translated as CASSQGYFNSYEQYF. This rearrangement joins TRBV18 to TRBJ2-7; perhaps TRBD1 as D (5 bases). The V gene's germline CDR1 is KGHSH and CDR2 LQKENI. This CDR3 spans 15 amino acids. With 4 bases removed from V and 0 bases from J, the gap between germline ends came to 13 bases.

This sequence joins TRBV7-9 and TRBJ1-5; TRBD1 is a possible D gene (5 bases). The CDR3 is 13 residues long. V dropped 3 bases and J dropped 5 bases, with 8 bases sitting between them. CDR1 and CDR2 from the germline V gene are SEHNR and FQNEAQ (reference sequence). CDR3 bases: TGTGCCAGCAGCTTGGGGACTTATCAGCCCCAGCATTTT. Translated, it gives CASSLGTYQPQHF.

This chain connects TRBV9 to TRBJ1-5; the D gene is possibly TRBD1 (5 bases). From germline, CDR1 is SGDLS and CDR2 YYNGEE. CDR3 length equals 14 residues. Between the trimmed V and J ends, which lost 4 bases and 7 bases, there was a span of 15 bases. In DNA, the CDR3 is TGTGCCAGCAGCCCCGCCGGGGCGGGACAGCCCCAGCATTTT. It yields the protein CASSPAGAGQPQHF.

As DNA, the CDR3 is TGTGCCAGCGTTAGATCGGGTACCTATGGCTACACCTTC. Its translation is CASVRSGTYGYTF. The J gene is TRBJ1-2, the V gene TRBV3-1; D unclear. The CDR3 is 13 amino acids. CDR1 is LGHDT, CDR2 YNNKEL, per germline (reference sequence). V was pared by 8 bases and J by 4 bases, with 14 bases between.

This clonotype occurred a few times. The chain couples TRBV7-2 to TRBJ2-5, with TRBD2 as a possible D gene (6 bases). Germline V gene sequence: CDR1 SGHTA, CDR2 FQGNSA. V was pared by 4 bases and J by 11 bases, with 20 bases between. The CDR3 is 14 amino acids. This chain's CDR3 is CASSWTGTVLEQYF. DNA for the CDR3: TGTGCCAGCAGCTGGACCGGGACTGTACTGGAGCAGTACTTC.